This T cell receptor (beta chain) appears in the sequencing data of a study of metastatic and nonmetastatic thyroid tumors. Germline V gene sequence: CDR1 KGHSH, CDR2 LQKENI. The CDR3 has 14 residues. V was cut by 1 base and J by 6 bases, with 9 bases left in between. No patient had received any treatment before thyroid surgery. In its sample, this clone was seen many times. With MiXCR, TCRdb called clones anew from the PCR reads. In the table there are 25,000 or so clones, over 12% of which are singletons. This clonotype originated in a male donor with papillary thyroid cancer or a benign thyroid nodule (not recorded which). Some clones in this sample may be carry-over from other donors' samples. The rearrangement joins TRBV18 to TRBJ2-2, with D tentatively TRBD2 (6 bases). The sample consisted of blood. The CDR3 protein is CASSPQLAAGELFF. The CDR3 coding sequence is TGTGCCAGCTCACCACAACTAGCTGCCGGGGAGCTGTTTTTT.